The present TCR beta chain was sequenced within a study of cytotoxic CD8 clonotypes in ibrutinib-treated CLL. Study overall: Partial response was seen in some 24 patients and complete response in 2; after median about 68 months, about 14 stayed remitted, around 12 progressed. After treatment lasting a median about twelve months, range 6 to 36, response samples were collected.

The repertoire was sequenced with immunoSEQ multiplex PCR; TCRdb's copy has only in-frame clones and lacks some. The sample carries about 20,000 clones, approximately 81% recorded once. General study results and limits: Stable or contracted on treatment, public clonotypes were also uncommon.

Note on this clone: What it binds is unknown.

The CDR3 spans 17 residues. After removal of 1 base from V and 4 bases from J, the junction contained 13 bases not matched to a gene. Per germline, CDR1 SGHDT and CDR2 YYEEEE. The gene calls are TRBV5-6 and TRBJ1-2, with 7 positions matching TRBD1. The TCR comes from a human donor with chronic lymphocytic leukemia. Source: PBMCs, taken before ibrutinib treatment. The DNA for the CDR3 is TGTGCCAGCAGCTTGTGGGACGAGGGGGCACGAGGCTATGGCTACACCTTC. It is translated as CASSLWDEGARGYGYTF.